This T cell receptor beta chain was observed in a study of T cell responses to AZD1222 COVID-19 vaccine. Overall study results and limits: White British ancestry dominated among donors, who included more females, and clonal diversity was possibly underestimated. When two AZD1222 doses had been given, Spike-specific TCR breadth and depth rose.

Looked up from germline, CDR1 is SGHRS and CDR2 is YFSETQ. The J segment lost 6 bases and the V segment lost 0 bases, leaving 3 bases of the junction unmatched. The CDR3 has 15 amino acids. Clones were read by immunoSEQ multiplex PCR, and TCRdb kept only the in-frame ones, dropping some. The data hold 90,000 to 120,000 clones, with over 85% observed a single time. As for this clone: Its antigen is not known.

The input for sequencing was peripheral blood, taken on day 0 of AZD1222 vaccination. The TCR originated in an adult in good health. The chain couples TRBV5-1 to TRBJ1-2; 12 bases line up with TRBD1. The CDR3 reads CASSLEGQGADGYTF. DNA for the CDR3: TGCGCCAGCAGCTTGGAGGGACAGGGGGCGGATGGCTACACCTTC.